This T cell receptor beta chain was sequenced during a study of a mutant IDH1 vaccine in newly diagnosed glioma. The CDR3 runs 15 residues. The germline V and J ends were trimmed by 2 bases and 4 bases, with 13 bases remaining between them. In germline, CDR1 is SGHDT, CDR2 YYEEEE. Assay used: immunoSEQ multiplex PCR; TCRdb lists only in-frame clones, some missing. Seen here are about 60,000 clones, about 85% observed once, and the top ten hold 4% to 5%. Time point: week 35, safety follow-up. Each dose delivered 300 ug of mutant IDH1 20-mer peptide subcutaneously with imiquimod. Concerning this clone: Antigen specificity is unknown.

This receptor was obtained from a man aged 30 to 45 with glioma. The chain links TRBV5-6 to TRBJ2-1; D is perhaps TRBD1 (5 bases). Sequences were derived from PBMCs, sampled from a glioma patient whose treatment included an IDH1 peptide vaccine. The CDR3, as DNA: TGTGCCAGCAGCTTAATTATGGACACTTACAATGAGCAGTTCTTC. It encodes CASSLIMDTYNEQFF.